This T cell receptor (beta chain) was profiled in a study of T cells in Graves' hyperthyroidism and ophthalmopathy. Concerning this clonotype: Antigen: not known.

Regarding the study as a whole: Appearing also in blood were most of the thyroid clonotypes expanded above 0.001.

Disease lasting under 3 months, a NOSPECS grade of at least 4, and a Clinical Activity Score of at least 3 were features of the ophthalmopathy patients. Criteria for exclusion of patients were uncontrolled infection, other autoimmune disease, pregnancy or lactation. RNA transcripts served as the template for amplifying TCR beta CDR3 regions. A set of HTBI primers served as the primers for a first-round RT-PCR of the TCR CDR3. TCRdb reanalysed the multiplex PCR reads using MiXCR and keeps one entry per CDR3 protein. The sample yields about 640,000 distinct CDR3 sequences, about 20% seen once. The TCR sequence derives from a man aged 30 to 45 with Graves' ophthalmopathy. The sequenced material came from blood.

CDR3 DNA sequence: TGTGCCAGCAGCCGACACCCGACTAGTACAGGGGAGACCCAGTACTTC. This codes for CASSRHPTSTGETQYF. The V call is TRBV7-2, the J call TRBJ2-5; the D gene could be TRBD1 or TRBD2 (6 bases each). The CDR3 has 16 residues. Looked up from germline, CDR1 is SGHTA and CDR2 is FQGNSA. Trimming pared 5 bases from V and 5 bases from J, leaving 21 bases between.